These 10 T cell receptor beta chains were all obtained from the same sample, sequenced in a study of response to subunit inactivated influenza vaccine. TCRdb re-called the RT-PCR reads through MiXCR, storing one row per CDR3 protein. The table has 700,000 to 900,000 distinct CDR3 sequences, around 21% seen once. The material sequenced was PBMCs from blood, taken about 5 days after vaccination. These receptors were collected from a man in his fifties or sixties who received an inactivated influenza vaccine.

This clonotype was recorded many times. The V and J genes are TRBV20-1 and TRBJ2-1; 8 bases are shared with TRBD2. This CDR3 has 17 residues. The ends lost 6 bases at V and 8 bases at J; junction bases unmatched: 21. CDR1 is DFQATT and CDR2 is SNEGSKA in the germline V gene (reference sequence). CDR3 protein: CSATRTSAGAGFYEQFF. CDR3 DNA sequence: TGCAGTGCGACACGCACCTCAGCGGGAGCCGGCTTCTATGAGCAGTTCTTC.

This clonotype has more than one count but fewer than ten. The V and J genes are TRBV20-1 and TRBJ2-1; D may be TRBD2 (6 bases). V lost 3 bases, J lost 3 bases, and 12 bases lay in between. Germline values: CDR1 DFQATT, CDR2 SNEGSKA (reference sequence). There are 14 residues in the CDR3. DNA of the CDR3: TGCAGTGCTAGCGACGCGGGAATCTACAATGAGCAGTTCTTC. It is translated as CSASDAGIYNEQFF.

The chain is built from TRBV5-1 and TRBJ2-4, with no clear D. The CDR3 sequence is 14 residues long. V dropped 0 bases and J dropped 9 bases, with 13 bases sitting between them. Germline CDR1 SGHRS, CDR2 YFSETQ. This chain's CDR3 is CASSLEPSGFIQYF. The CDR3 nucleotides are TGCGCCAGCAGCTTGGAGCCTAGTGGTTTCATTCAGTACTTC.

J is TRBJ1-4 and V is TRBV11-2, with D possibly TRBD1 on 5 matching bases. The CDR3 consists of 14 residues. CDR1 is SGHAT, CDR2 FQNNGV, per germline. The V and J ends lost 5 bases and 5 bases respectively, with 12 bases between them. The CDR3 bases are TGTGCCAGCAGCAACCGACAGTACAATGAAAAACTGTTTTTT. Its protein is CASSNRQYNEKLFF. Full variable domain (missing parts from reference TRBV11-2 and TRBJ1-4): EAGVAQSPRYKIIEKRQSVAFWCNPISGHATLYWYQQILGQGPKLLIQFQNNGVVDDSQLPKDRFSAERLKGVDSTLKIQPAKLEDSAVYLCASSNRQYNEKLFFGSGTQLSVL.

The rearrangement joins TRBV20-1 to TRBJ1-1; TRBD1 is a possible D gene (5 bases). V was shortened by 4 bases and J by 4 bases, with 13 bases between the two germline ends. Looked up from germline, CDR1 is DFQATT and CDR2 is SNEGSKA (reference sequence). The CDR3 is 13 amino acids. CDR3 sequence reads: CSATTVGVTEAFF. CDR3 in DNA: TGCAGTGCTACAACGGTGGGGGTCACTGAAGCTTTCTTT.

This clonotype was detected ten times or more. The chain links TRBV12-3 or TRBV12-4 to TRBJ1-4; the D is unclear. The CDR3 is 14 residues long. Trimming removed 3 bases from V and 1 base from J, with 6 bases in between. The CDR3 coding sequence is TGTGCCAGCAGTTTTGGGGAAACTAATGAAAAACTGTTTTTT. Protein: CASSFGETNEKLFF.

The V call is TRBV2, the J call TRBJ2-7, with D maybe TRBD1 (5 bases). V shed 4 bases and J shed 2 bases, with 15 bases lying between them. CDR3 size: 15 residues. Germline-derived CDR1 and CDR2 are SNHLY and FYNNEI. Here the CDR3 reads CASSVGQGSTYEQYF. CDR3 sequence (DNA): TGTGCCAGCAGTGTGGGCCAGGGCTCTACCTACGAGCAGTACTTC.

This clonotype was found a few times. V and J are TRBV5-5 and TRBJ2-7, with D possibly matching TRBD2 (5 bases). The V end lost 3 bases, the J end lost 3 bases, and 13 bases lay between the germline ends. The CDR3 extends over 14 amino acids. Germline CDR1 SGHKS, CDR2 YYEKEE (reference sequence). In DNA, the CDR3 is TGTGCCAGCAGCTCGAGGGCATTACACTACGAGCAGTACTTC. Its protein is CASSSRALHYEQYF.

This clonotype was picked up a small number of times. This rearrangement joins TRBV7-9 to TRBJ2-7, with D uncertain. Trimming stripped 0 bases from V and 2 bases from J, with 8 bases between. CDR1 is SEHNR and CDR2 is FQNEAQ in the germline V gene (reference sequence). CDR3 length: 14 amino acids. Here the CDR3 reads CASSLASRPYEQYF. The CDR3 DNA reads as TGTGCCAGCAGCTTAGCGTCCAGACCCTACGAGCAGTACTTC.

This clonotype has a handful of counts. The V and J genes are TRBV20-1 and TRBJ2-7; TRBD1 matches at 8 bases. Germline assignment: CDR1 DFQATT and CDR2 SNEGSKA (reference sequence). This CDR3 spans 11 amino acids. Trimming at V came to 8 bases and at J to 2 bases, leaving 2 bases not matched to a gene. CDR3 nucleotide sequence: TGCAGTCCGGGACAGGCCTACGAGCAGTACTTC. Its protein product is CSPGQAYEQYF.